This T cell receptor (beta chain) was sequenced for a study of blood T cell repertoires in COVID-19. Study information: Italy, Spain and the United States were the sources of the convalescent and acute COVID-19 samples. Nucleic acid was either cDNA or gDNA, and it came from T cells, B-cell-depleted T cells, or PBMCs.

How the authors handled the data: Amplification with reference gene primers provided the estimates of nucleated cell counts. Profiling relied on immunoSEQ multiplex PCR, and the TCRdb table lists in-frame clones only, not all of them. V and J calls and clone size are given by that table; D and trimming were obtained from the DNA. Seen here are approximately 180,000 clones, roughly 85% observed once, and the top ten hold roughly 3%. The V gene's germline CDR1 is SGHKS and CDR2 YYEKEE (reference sequence). The CDR3 consists of 15 residues. The ends lost 4 bases at V and 2 bases at J; junction bases unmatched: 9.

The receptor was isolated from a man between 60 and 70 years old with acute or convalescent COVID-19. Input material: peripheral blood. The chain has TRBV5-5 and TRBJ2-7; 7 nucleotides agree with TRBD1. As DNA, the CDR3 is TGTGCCAGCAGCCATGCCGGCACAGGGGCCTACGAGCAGTACTTC. This encodes CASSHAGTGAYEQYF.